This record covers a single T cell receptor (beta chain). The data originate from a study of blood T cell repertoires in COVID-19. Across the whole study: Researchers got acute and convalescent COVID-19 samples from the United States, Italy and Spain.

Original processing methods: Amplifying reference gene primers gave estimates of nucleated cell counts. Here immunoSEQ multiplex PCR was the method, and the copy in TCRdb shows in-frame clones only, minus some. V and J calls and clone size come straight from that table; D and trimming were deduced from the DNA. In the table there are 450,000 to 500,000 clones, 75% to 90% of which are singletons. The sample taken for sequencing was peripheral blood. This sequence originates from a human donor in a cohort sampled during active COVID-19.

CDR3 residues: CASSFAPAGGTYEQYF. Written as DNA, the CDR3 is TGTGCCAGCAGCTTTGCCCCCGCGGGTGGGACTTACGAGCAGTACTTC. The V call is TRBV27, the J call TRBJ2-7, with a possible D match to TRBD2 (6 bases). Germline loops: CDR1 MNHEY, CDR2 SMNVEV (reference sequence). The CDR3 has 16 residues. V was trimmed by 6 bases and J by 4 bases, leaving 22 bases between them.